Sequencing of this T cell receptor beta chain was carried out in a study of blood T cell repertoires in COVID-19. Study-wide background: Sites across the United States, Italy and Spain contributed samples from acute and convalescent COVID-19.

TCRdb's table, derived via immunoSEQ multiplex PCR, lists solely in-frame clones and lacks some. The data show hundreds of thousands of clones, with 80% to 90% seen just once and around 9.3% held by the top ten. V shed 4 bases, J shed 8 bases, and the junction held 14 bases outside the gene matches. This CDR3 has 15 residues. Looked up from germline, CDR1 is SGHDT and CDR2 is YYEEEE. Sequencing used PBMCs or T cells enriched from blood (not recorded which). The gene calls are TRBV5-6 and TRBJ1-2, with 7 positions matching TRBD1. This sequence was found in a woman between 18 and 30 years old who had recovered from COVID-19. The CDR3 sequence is CASSERDRPRGGYTF. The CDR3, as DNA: TGTGCCAGCAGCGAACGGGACCGTCCCAGGGGGGGCTACACCTTC.